The source of this TCR beta chain is a study of T cell repertoires in cytomegalovirus infection. MiXCR, applied by TCRdb to the reads, yields one record per CDR3 protein. The table has approximately 990,000 distinct CDR3 sequences, around 30% seen once. Remarks on this clonotype: What it binds is unknown.

This clonotype was sampled from a human donor in good health (CMV status not recorded). Some clones in this sample may be carry-over from other donors' samples. This sample comprised cultured CD8+ T cells from PBMCs, obtained from culture after CMV antigen stimulation.

CDR3 sequence reads: CSARGTGAEQYF. Here the CDR3 DNA reads TGCAGTGCTAGAGGGACAGGGGCCGAGCAGTACTTC. The chain joins TRBV20-1 to TRBJ2-7; TRBD1 aligns across 9 bases. The germline V gene encodes CDR1 DFQATT and CDR2 SNEGSKA (reference sequence). The CDR3 contains 12 residues. V lost 1 base, J lost 6 bases, and 1 base stayed unmatched.